This is a list of T cell receptor beta chains from one sample in a study of control samples from healthy donors and cancer patients. TCRdb's table, derived via immunoSEQ multiplex PCR, lists solely in-frame clones and lacks some. Among 70,000 to 85,000 clones listed, approximately 82% were seen once. Sequenced input: PBMCs. These TCRs come from a man aged 55 to 70 with head and neck cancer. Each CDR3 is given with its conserved first and last residue. D genes are given only for firm matches. Size is stated for part of the rows, as once, few or many counts, or as a class when the clone is expanded.

J gene: TRBJ2-1; D gene: TRBD2; V gene: TRBV15; clone size: -; CDR3 protein: CATSSGRTSGSNEQFF; CDR3 DNA: TGTGCCACCAGCAGCGGACGGACTAGCGGGAGTAATGAGCAGTTCTTC
J gene: TRBJ2-5; D gene: -; V gene: TRBV2; clone size: -; CDR3 protein: CASNPAGTQYF; CDR3 DNA: TGTGCCAGCAACCCAGCGGGGACCCAGTACTTC
J gene: TRBJ1-5; D gene: TRBD1; V gene: TRBV6-5; clone size: -; CDR3 protein: CASVDRGYSNQPQHF; CDR3 DNA: TGTGCCAGCGTGGACAGGGGTTATAGCAATCAGCCCCAGCATTTT
J gene: TRBJ2-2; D gene: TRBD2; V gene: TRBV30; clone size: -; CDR3 protein: CAWNTAGADTGELFF; CDR3 DNA: TGTGCCTGGAACACAGCGGGAGCGGACACCGGGGAGCTGTTTTTT
J gene: TRBJ2-2; D gene: TRBD2; V gene: TRBV7-8; clone size: -; CDR3 protein: CASSPTSSGWRELFF; CDR3 DNA: TGTGCCAGCAGCCCGACCTCTAGCGGTTGGCGGGAGCTGTTTTTT
J gene: TRBJ2-3; D gene: -; V gene: TRBV11-3; clone size: few; CDR3 protein: CASSRAGDTQYF; CDR3 DNA: TGTGCCAGCAGCCGGGCGGGAGATACGCAGTATTTT
J gene: TRBJ1-2; D gene: -; V gene: TRBV2; clone size: -; CDR3 protein: CASSRNREHGYTF; CDR3 DNA: TGTGCCAGCAGCCGTAACAGGGAACATGGCTACACCTTC
J gene: TRBJ2-1; D gene: -; V gene: TRBV11-3; clone size: -; CDR3 protein: CASGQTANEQFF; CDR3 DNA: TGTGCCAGCGGCCAAACGGCTAATGAGCAGTTCTTC
J gene: TRBJ2-7; D gene: -; V gene: TRBV6-5; clone size: -; CDR3 protein: CASSETWGEQYF; CDR3 DNA: TGTGCCAGCAGCGAGACGTGGGGCGAGCAGTACTTC
J gene: TRBJ2-1; D gene: TRBD2; V gene: TRBV4-1; clone size: -; CDR3 protein: CASSHRDYYNEQFF; CDR3 DNA: TGCGCCAGCAGCCACCGGGACTACTACAATGAGCAGTTCTTC
J gene: TRBJ2-1; D gene: -; V gene: TRBV30; clone size: -; CDR3 protein: CAWSLRGNEQFF; CDR3 DNA: TGTGCCTGGAGTCTCCGGGGCAATGAGCAGTTCTTC
J gene: TRBJ1-1; D gene: -; V gene: TRBV5-1; clone size: -; CDR3 protein: CASSFLPSRSGAEAFF; CDR3 DNA: TGCGCCAGCAGCTTTCTCCCGAGTCGGTCAGGGGCAGAAGCTTTCTTT
J gene: TRBJ2-1; D gene: TRBD2; V gene: TRBV7-2; clone size: -; CDR3 protein: CASSFWRGGSDSNEQFF; CDR3 DNA: TGTGCCAGCAGCTTCTGGCGGGGCGGGAGTGACTCCAATGAGCAGTTCTTC
J gene: TRBJ2-5; D gene: -; V gene: TRBV5-4; clone size: -; CDR3 protein: CASSSLRGQTQYF; CDR3 DNA: TGTGCCAGCAGCTCCCTTCGTGGGCAGACCCAGTACTTC
J gene: TRBJ2-7; D gene: TRBD2; V gene: TRBV20-1; clone size: -; CDR3 protein: CSASIGTSGNYEQYF; CDR3 DNA: TGCAGTGCAAGTATAGGGACTAGCGGAAACTACGAGCAGTACTTC
J gene: TRBJ1-1; D gene: -; V gene: TRBV7-8; clone size: -; CDR3 protein: CASSSSGTGQRDTEAFF; CDR3 DNA: TGTGCCAGCAGCTCCTCGGGCACAGGGCAGAGGGACACTGAAGCTTTCTTT
J gene: TRBJ2-1; D gene: TRBD2; V gene: TRBV5-5; clone size: -; CDR3 protein: CASSPFVAGRNEQFF; CDR3 DNA: TGTGCCAGCAGCCCTTTTGTAGCGGGCCGCAATGAGCAGTTCTTC
J gene: TRBJ1-5; D gene: TRBD1; V gene: TRBV7-2; clone size: few; CDR3 protein: CASSLQGGQVNQPQHF; CDR3 DNA: TGTGCCAGCAGCCTCCAGGGGGGACAGGTCAATCAGCCCCAGCATTTT
J gene: TRBJ2-7; D gene: -; V gene: TRBV25-1; clone size: -; CDR3 protein: CASSGDTSYEQYF; CDR3 DNA: TGTGCCAGCAGTGGGGACACCTCCTACGAGCAGTACTTC
J gene: TRBJ1-1; D gene: -; V gene: TRBV7-2; clone size: few; CDR3 protein: CASKSDRNTEAFF; CDR3 DNA: TGTGCCAGCAAAAGCGACAGGAACACTGAAGCTTTCTTT
J gene: TRBJ1-6; D gene: -; V gene: TRBV10-3; clone size: many; CDR3 protein: CAISESVVGRRSPLHF; CDR3 DNA: TGTGCCATCAGTGAGTCGGTTGTAGGGCGTAGGTCACCCCTCCACTTT
J gene: TRBJ1-6; D gene: -; V gene: TRBV4-1; clone size: -; CDR3 protein: CASSQDVSTPYNSPLHF; CDR3 DNA: TGCGCCAGCAGCCAAGATGTGTCCACTCCCTATAATTCACCCCTCCACTTT
J gene: TRBJ2-2; D gene: -; V gene: TRBV25-1; clone size: -; CDR3 protein: CAKRGTNTGELFF; CDR3 DNA: TGTGCAAAAAGGGGGACCAACACCGGGGAGCTGTTTTTT
J gene: TRBJ2-3; D gene: TRBD2; V gene: TRBV7-2; clone size: few; CDR3 protein: CASSFLPAGGRADTQYF; CDR3 DNA: TGTGCCAGCAGCTTTCTACCCGCGGGAGGGCGGGCAGATACGCAGTATTTT
J gene: TRBJ1-3; D gene: -; V gene: TRBV27; clone size: -; CDR3 protein: CASSPGHPYSGNTIYF; CDR3 DNA: TGTGCCAGCAGTCCGGGACACCCTTACTCTGGAAACACCATATATTTT
J gene: TRBJ1-3; D gene: -; V gene: TRBV7-9; clone size: -; CDR3 protein: CASKSDTGTSGNTIYF; CDR3 DNA: TGTGCCAGCAAATCGGACACGGGCACCTCTGGAAACACCATATATTTT
J gene: TRBJ2-6; D gene: -; V gene: TRBV6-5; clone size: once; CDR3 protein: CASSYSPGAGANVLTF; CDR3 DNA: TGTGCCAGCAGTTACTCGCCAGGGGCTGGGGCCAACGTCCTGACTTTC
J gene: TRBJ2-7; D gene: -; V gene: TRBV5-4; clone size: -; CDR3 protein: CASSLTGSNEQYF; CDR3 DNA: TGTGCCAGCAGCTTGACGGGATCCAACGAGCAGTACTTC
J gene: TRBJ1-4; D gene: -; V gene: TRBV27; clone size: once; CDR3 protein: CASSASYGTTNEKLFF; CDR3 DNA: TGTGCCAGCAGTGCGTCCTACGGTACAACTAATGAAAAACTGTTTTTT
J gene: TRBJ1-1; D gene: -; V gene: TRBV28; clone size: -; CDR3 protein: CASGRIVTEAFF; CDR3 DNA: TGTGCCAGCGGGAGGATCGTCACTGAAGCTTTCTTT
J gene: TRBJ1-4; D gene: -; V gene: TRBV11-2; clone size: -; CDR3 protein: CASSLVRGLGEKLFF; CDR3 DNA: TGTGCCAGCAGCTTAGTACGGGGCCTTGGGGAAAAACTGTTTTTT